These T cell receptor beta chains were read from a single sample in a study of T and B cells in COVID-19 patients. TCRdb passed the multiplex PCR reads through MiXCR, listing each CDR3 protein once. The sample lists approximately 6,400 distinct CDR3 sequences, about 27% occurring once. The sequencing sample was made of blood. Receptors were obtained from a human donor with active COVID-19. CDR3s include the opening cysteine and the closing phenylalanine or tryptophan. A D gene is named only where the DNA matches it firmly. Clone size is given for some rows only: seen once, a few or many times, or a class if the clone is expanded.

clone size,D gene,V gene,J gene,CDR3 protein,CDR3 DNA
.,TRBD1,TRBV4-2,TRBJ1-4,CASSTQDRVNEKLFF,TGTGCCAGCAGCACACAGGACAGGGTTAATGAAAAACTGTTTTTT
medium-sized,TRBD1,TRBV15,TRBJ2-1,CATSRHGQGAVNEQFF,TGTGCCACCAGCAGACACGGACAGGGGGCCGTGAATGAGCAGTTCTTC
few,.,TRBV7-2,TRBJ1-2,CASSFRSNYGYTF,TGTGCCAGCAGCTTTCGGAGTAACTATGGCTACACCTTC
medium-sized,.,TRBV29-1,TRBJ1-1,CSVERQLNTEAFF,TGCAGCGTTGAGAGGCAGCTGAACACTGAAGCTTTCTTT
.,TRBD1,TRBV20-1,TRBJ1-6,CSAVRRGSYNSPLHF,TGCAGTGCTGTCCGCAGGGGGTCCTATAATTCACCCCTCCACTTT
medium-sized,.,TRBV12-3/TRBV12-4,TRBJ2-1,CASSQIAETGQFF,TGTGCCAGCAGTCAAATAGCGGAAACGGGGCAGTTCTTC
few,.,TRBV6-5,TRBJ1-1,CASSYPQRTEAFF,TGTGCCAGCAGTTACCCCCAGCGAACTGAAGCTTTCTTT
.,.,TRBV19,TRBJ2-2,CASSVGGELFF,TGTGCCAGCAGCGTAGGAGGGGAGCTGTTTTTT
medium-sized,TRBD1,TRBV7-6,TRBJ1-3,CARHTNRGELAGNTIYF,TGTGCCAGGCACACGAACAGGGGGGAGTTGGCTGGAAACACCATATATTTT
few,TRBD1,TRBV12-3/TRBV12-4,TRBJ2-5,CASSSGQPSGTQYF,TGTGCCAGCAGTTCGGGACAGCCATCGGGGACCCAGTACTTC
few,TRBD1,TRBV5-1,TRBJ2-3,CASTPTGPTDTQYF,TGCGCCAGCACCCCGACAGGGCCAACAGATACGCAGTATTTT
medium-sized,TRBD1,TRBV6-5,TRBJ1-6,CASSREDRLGSPLHF,TGTGCCAGCAGTAGAGAGGACAGGCTTGGTTCACCCCTCCACTTT
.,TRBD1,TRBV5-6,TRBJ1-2,CASFRDRGYGYTF,TGTGCCAGCTTCCGGGACAGGGGTTATGGCTACACCTTC
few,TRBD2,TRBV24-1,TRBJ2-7,CATSDPAGGLQYF,TGTGCCACCAGTGACCCCGCCGGGGGGTTGCAGTACTTC
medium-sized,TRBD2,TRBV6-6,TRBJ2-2,CASSYSPWTSGGEGRLTGELFF,TGTGCCAGCAGTTACTCGCCCTGGACTAGCGGGGGGGAGGGCAGGCTCACCGGGGAGCTGTTTTTT
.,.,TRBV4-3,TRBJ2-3,CASSQDPDWSTDTQYF,TGCGCCAGCAGCCAAGATCCGGACTGGAGCACAGATACGCAGTATTTT
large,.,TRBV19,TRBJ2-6,CASSDSSGANVLTF,TGTGCCAGTAGCGACAGCTCTGGGGCCAACGTCCTGACTTTC
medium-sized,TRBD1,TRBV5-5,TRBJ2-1,CASSSTGAPYNEQFF,TGTGCCAGCAGCTCGACAGGGGCCCCCTACAATGAGCAGTTCTTC
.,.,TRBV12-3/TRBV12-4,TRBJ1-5,CASSFSRTQSQHF,TGTGCCAGCAGTTTCAGCAGAACCCAGTCCCAGCATTTT
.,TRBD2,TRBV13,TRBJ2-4,CASSLVRGGSSPEQYF,TGTGCCAGCAGCTTAGTACGGGGGGGATCCTCGCCTGAGCAGTACTTC
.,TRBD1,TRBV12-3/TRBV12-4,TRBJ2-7,CASTPAQGAASEQYF,TGTGCCAGCACGCCAGCACAGGGGGCAGCGTCCGAGCAGTACTTC
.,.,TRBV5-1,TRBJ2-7,CASSFSPGTYEQYF,TGCGCCAGCAGCTTTAGTCCTGGAACCTACGAGCAGTACTTC
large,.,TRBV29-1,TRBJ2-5,CSVDGETQYF,TGCAGCGTTGATGGTGAGACCCAGTACTTC
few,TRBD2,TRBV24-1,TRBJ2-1,CATSDFNLAGGSSYNEQFF,TGTGCCACCAGTGATTTCAATCTAGCGGGGGGAAGCTCCTACAATGAGCAGTTCTTC
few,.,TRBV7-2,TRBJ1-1,CASSLSRRGGSAEAFF,TGTGCCAGCAGCTTGTCCCGACGAGGGGGGAGCGCTGAAGCTTTCTTT